This TCR beta chain was obtained from a study of blood T cell repertoires in COVID-19. Study context: Collection of acute and convalescent COVID-19 samples took place in the United States, Italy and Spain. The analysed material was cDNA or gDNA that came from T cells, B-cell-depleted T cells, or PBMCs.

The CDR3 runs to 17 residues. Germline values: CDR1 MNHEY, CDR2 SVGEGT. V shed 0 bases and J 0 bases; nucleotides not matched to a gene: 3. As originally analysed: Amplification from reference gene primers served as the basis for estimated nucleated cell counts. Sequencing was performed with immunoSEQ multiplex PCR; in TCRdb, only in-frame clones are kept and a portion is missing. V and J calls and clone size are copied from that table; D and trimming were computed from the DNA. Seen here are 85,000 to 120,000 clones, 70% to 80% observed once, and the top ten hold about 9.3%. The source material was peripheral blood. This receptor was identified in a man aged 55 to 70 with active or convalescent COVID-19. This chain links TRBV6-2 or TRBV6-3 with TRBJ2-4, with 9 bases identical to TRBD2. This CDR3 is CASSYSRLAEAKNIQYF. DNA for the CDR3: TGTGCCAGCAGTTACTCTAGACTAGCGGAAGCCAAAAACATTCAGTACTTC.